These T cell receptor beta chains were read from a single sample in a study of regulatory T cells in long-lasting Graves disease. TCRdb re-derived calls from the multiplex PCR reads in MiXCR, one entry per CDR3 protein. Here the sample spans about 560,000 distinct CDR3 sequences, 15% to 20% being singletons. The sample was also linked to a second study, of T cells in Graves' hyperthyroidism and ophthalmopathy.

This specimen was peripheral blood mononuclear cells (PBMCs), taken at new diagnosis, from a patient treated with antithyroid drugs. The receptors derive from a young man with Graves disease. CDR3s include the opening cysteine and the closing phenylalanine or tryptophan. D genes are given only for firm matches. Clone size is not always given. Where it is, it says once, few, many or a class for expanded clones.

DNA | CDR3 | J | size | V | D
TGCGCCAGCAGCCGCGACAGGGGGCGAGGGCAGCCCCAGCATTTT | CASSRDRGRGQPQHF | TRBJ1-5 | many | TRBV4-1 | TRBD1
TGCAGTGCTAAGCAGGGGCCCAATGAGCAGTTCTTC | CSAKQGPNEQFF | TRBJ2-1 | many | TRBV20-1 | -
TGTGCCAGCAGCCCCTTCGGCCGGACAGGGGAAAACACCGGGGAGCTGTTTTTT | CASSPFGRTGENTGELFF | TRBJ2-2 | few | TRBV3-1 | TRBD1
TGTGCCAGCAGCCTGGCGGCTACCTCCTACAATGAGCAGTTCTTC | CASSLAATSYNEQFF | TRBJ2-1 | once | TRBV28 | -
TGTGCCATCGGAAGACAGGAGAATCAGCCCCAGCATTTT | CAIGRQENQPQHF | TRBJ1-5 | - | TRBV10-3 | -
TGTGCCAGCAGTTTTGGGGTAGCGGGAGAGGCCGATGAGCAGTTCTTC | CASSFGVAGEADEQFF | TRBJ2-1 | many | TRBV12-3/TRBV12-4 | TRBD2
TGCAGTGCTTACGGGGAAGAACGGGACAATGAGCAGTTCTTC | CSAYGEERDNEQFF | TRBJ2-1 | - | TRBV20-1 | -
TGTGCTAGTGCCTATAGGGAAGGAGCTGAAGCTTTCTTT | CASAYREGAEAFF | TRBJ1-1 | many | TRBV12-5 | -
TGTGCCAGCAGCCCCCCCCCCGGTAGCAATCAGCCCCAGCATTTT | CASSPPPGSNQPQHF | TRBJ1-5 | - | TRBV28 | -
TGTGCCAGCAGCCAGGTAGGAGGGGGGGACACTGAAGCTTTCTTT | CASSQVGGGDTEAFF | TRBJ1-1 | many | TRBV3-1 | -
TGTGCCAGCAGCCAAGTTAAAACGGGGGGGATCACTGGAAACACCATATATTTT | CASSQVKTGGITGNTIYF | TRBJ1-3 | few | TRBV3-1 | -
TGTGCCACCAGCAGAGATAGGACACTTGGAAACACCATATATTTT | CATSRDRTLGNTIYF | TRBJ1-3 | - | TRBV15 | -
TGTGCCAGCAGCGTCGAGGGTTGGATCACTGAAGCTTTCTTT | CASSVEGWITEAFF | TRBJ1-1 | - | TRBV11-2 | -
TGTGCCAGCAGCTCCCGGGCGGGGTCTGGAAACACCATATATTTT | CASSSRAGSGNTIYF | TRBJ1-3 | few | TRBV7-9 | -
TGCGCCAGCAGTCGTAGTAGCGGGAGACCCAATGAGCAGTTCTTC | CASSRSSGRPNEQFF | TRBJ2-1 | few | TRBV4-1 | TRBD2
TGCAGCTCTGTGGACCGCGCACAAGGGACCCAGTACTTC | CSSVDRAQGTQYF | TRBJ2-5 | - | TRBV29-1 | -
TGTGCCAGCAGCCCGACCTCGCCAGATACGCAGTATTTT | CASSPTSPDTQYF | TRBJ2-3 | many | TRBV12-3/TRBV12-4 | -
TGTGCCAGCAGCCACGGGTCCCTCTATGGCTACACCTTC | CASSHGSLYGYTF | TRBJ1-2 | few | TRBV7-2 | -
TGTGCCAGCAGTTTATCCGGGTCCGGGGATACGCAGTATTTT | CASSLSGSGDTQYF | TRBJ2-3 | many | TRBV28 | -
TGTGCCGGCACCCCGGGCCCGGCGGGGCACACTGAAGCTTTCTTT | CAGTPGPAGHTEAFF | TRBJ1-1 | few | TRBV12-3/TRBV12-4 | -
TGTGCCAGCAGTTATTCGACAGGGTACTATGGCTACACCTTC | CASSYSTGYYGYTF | TRBJ1-2 | many | TRBV6-2/TRBV6-3 | TRBD1
TGTGCCAGCAACGGACTAGCGGGAGTTGGGGGGAGGAATGAGCAGTTCTTC | CASNGLAGVGGRNEQFF | TRBJ2-1 | few | TRBV2 | TRBD2
TGTGCCAGCAGCTTAGGGGGAGAAGACTACGAGCAGTACTTC | CASSLGGEDYEQYF | TRBJ2-7 | - | TRBV5-4 | -
TGTGCCAGCAGCGTAGCTTCAGGACTAGCGGGAGAGACCCAGTACTTC | CASSVASGLAGETQYF | TRBJ2-5 | - | TRBV9 | TRBD2
TGTGCCAGCAGTCCGCTCCTGCGCCTAGCCAAAAACATTCAGTACTTC | CASSPLLRLAKNIQYF | TRBJ2-4 | - | TRBV28 | -
TGTGCCAGCAGTAAGGGCAGGGGGCACTATGGCTACACCTTC | CASSKGRGHYGYTF | TRBJ1-2 | many | TRBV7-2 | TRBD1
TGTGCCAGCAGTTACTCGACGGGGAACAATCAGCCCCAGCATTTT | CASSYSTGNNQPQHF | TRBJ1-5 | few | TRBV6-2/TRBV6-3 | -
TGTGCCAGCAGCTCGGTCGGGGGTCGAGATGAGCAGTTCTTC | CASSSVGGRDEQFF | TRBJ2-1 | many | TRBV11-2 | -
TGTGCTAGTGGTTTTACCCTGAACACTGAAGCTTTCTTT | CASGFTLNTEAFF | TRBJ1-1 | few | TRBV12-5 | -
TGTGCCAGCAGCCCGACGGGTAGCTGGAATGAGCAGTTCTTC | CASSPTGSWNEQFF | TRBJ2-1 | - | TRBV3-1 | -
TGTGCCAGCAGCCCAGAACACGGAGGGGTATATAATTCACCCCTCCACTTT | CASSPEHGGVYNSPLHF | TRBJ1-6 | - | TRBV7-9 | -
TGTGCCGGCAGCTCCCAGGGGGAGGTATATCAGCCCCAGCATTTT | CAGSSQGEVYQPQHF | TRBJ1-5 | few | TRBV28 | TRBD1
TGTGCCAGCAGTGAAGACCCCATCAGGGTAGAGACCCAGTACTTC | CASSEDPIRVETQYF | TRBJ2-5 | many | TRBV6-1 | -